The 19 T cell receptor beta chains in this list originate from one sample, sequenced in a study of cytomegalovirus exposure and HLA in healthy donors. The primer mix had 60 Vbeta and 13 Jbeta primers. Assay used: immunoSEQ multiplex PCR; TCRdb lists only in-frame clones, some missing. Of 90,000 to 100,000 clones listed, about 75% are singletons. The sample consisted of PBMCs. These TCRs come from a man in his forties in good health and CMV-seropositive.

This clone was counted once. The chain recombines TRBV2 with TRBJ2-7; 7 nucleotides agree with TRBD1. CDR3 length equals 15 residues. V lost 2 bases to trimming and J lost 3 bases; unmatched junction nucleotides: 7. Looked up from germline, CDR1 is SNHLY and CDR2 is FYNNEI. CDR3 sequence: CASSEQGTELYEQYF. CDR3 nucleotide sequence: TGTGCCAGCAGTGAACAAGGGACAGAGCTCTACGAGCAGTACTTC. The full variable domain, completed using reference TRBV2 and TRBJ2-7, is EPEVTQTPSHQVTQMGQEVILRCVPISNHLYFYWYRQILGQKVEFLVSFYNNEISEKSEIFDDQFSVERPDGSNFTLKIRSTKLEDSAMYFCASSEQGTELYEQYFGPGTRLTVT.

CDR3 region: CASSHEVTEAFF. In DNA form, the CDR3 reads TGTGCCAGCAGCCACGAGGTTACTGAAGCTTTCTTT. The rearrangement uses TRBV7-8 and TRBJ1-1; D remains ambiguous. The V gene's germline CDR1 is SGHVS and CDR2 FQNEAQ. The CDR3 runs 12 residues. The V gene lost 5 bases and the J gene lost 5 bases, with 9 bases spanning the gap.

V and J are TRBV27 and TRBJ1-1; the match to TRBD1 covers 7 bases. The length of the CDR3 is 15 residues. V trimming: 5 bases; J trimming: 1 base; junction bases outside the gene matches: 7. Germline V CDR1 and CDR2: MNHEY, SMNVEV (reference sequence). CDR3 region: CASSNKNRGNTEAFF. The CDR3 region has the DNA TGTGCCAGCAGTAACAAAAACAGGGGGAACACTGAAGCTTTCTTT.

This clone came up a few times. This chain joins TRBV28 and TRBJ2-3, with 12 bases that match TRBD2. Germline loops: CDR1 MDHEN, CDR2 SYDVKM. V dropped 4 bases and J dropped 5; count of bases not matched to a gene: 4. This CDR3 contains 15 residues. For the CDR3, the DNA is TGTGCCAGCAGTTCACCTAGCGGGAGGGGAGATACGCAGTATTTT. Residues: CASSSPSGRGDTQYF.

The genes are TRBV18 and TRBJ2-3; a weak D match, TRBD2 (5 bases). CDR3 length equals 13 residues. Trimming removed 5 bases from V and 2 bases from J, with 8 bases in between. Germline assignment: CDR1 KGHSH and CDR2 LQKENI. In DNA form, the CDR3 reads TGTGCCAGCTCAGGGGAGCCCACAGATACGCAGTATTTT. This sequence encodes CASSGEPTDTQYF.

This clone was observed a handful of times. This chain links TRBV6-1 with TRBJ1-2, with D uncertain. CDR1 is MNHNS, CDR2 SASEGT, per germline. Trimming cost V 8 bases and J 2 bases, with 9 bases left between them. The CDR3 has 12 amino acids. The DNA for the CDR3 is TGTGCCAGCGAATTTCAGAACTATGGCTACACCTTC. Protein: CASEFQNYGYTF.

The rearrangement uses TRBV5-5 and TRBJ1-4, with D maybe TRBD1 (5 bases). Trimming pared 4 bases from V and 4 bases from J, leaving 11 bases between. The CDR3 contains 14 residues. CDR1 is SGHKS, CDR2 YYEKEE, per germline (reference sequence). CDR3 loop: CASSPRVGNEKLFF. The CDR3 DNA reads TGTGCCAGCAGCCCCAGGGTGGGTAATGAAAAACTGTTTTTT.

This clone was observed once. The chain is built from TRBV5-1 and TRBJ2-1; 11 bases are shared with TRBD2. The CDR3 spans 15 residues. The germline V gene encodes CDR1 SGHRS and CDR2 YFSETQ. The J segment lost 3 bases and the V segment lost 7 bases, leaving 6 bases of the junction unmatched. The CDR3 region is CASGSLAGGYNEQFF. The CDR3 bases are TGCGCCAGCGGATCGCTAGCGGGAGGCTACAATGAGCAGTTCTTC.

CDR3 DNA: TGTGCCAGCAGCGCGGACAGGGGCCCCTATGGCTACACCTTC. Its protein product is CASSADRGPYGYTF. The chain combines TRBV7-2 with TRBJ1-2; TRBD1 aligns across 9 bases. The junction had 5 bases not matched to a gene; V was cut back by 5 bases and J by 4 bases. Germline V gene sequence: CDR1 SGHTA, CDR2 FQGNSA. CDR3 length equals 14 residues. The full variable domain, its missing parts supplied by reference TRBV7-2 and TRBJ1-2, is GAGVSQSPSNKVTEKGKDVELRCDPISGHTALYWYRQSLGQGLEFLIYFQGNSAPDKSGLPSDRFSAERTGGSVSTLTIQRTQQEDSAVYLCASSADRGPYGYTFGSGTRLTVV.

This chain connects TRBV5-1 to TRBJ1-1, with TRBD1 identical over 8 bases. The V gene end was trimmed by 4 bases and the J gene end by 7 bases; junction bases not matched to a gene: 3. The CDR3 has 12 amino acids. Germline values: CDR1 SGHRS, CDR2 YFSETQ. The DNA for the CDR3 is TGCGCCAGCAGCGTACAGGGGGTTGAAGCTTTCTTT. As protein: CASSVQGVEAFF.

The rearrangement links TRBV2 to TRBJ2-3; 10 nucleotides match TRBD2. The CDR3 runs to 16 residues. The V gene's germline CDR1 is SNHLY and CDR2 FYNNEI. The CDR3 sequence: CAIRGGLARTGDTQYF. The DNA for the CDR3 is TGTGCAATAAGAGGGGGACTAGCGAGGACGGGAGATACGCAGTATTTT.

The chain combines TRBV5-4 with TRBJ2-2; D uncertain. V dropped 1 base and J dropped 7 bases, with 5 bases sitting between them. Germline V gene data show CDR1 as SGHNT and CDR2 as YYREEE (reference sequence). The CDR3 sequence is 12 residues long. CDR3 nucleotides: TGTGCCAGCAGCTTGCCAGGCGGGGAGCTGTTTTTT. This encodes CASSLPGGELFF.

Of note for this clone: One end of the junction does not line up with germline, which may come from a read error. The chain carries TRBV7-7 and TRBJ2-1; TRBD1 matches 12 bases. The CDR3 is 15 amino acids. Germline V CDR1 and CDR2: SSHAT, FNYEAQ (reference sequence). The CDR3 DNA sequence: TGTGCTAGCAGCTTGGGACAGGGGGCTGGTAATGAGCAGTTCTTC. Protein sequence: CASSLGQGAGNEQFF.

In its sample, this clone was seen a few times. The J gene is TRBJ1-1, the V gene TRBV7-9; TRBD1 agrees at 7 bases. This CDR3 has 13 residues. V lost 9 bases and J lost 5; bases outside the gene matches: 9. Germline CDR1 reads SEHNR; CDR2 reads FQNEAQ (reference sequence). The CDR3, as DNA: TGTGCCAGTGTACTCCAGGGGGATACTGAAGCTTTCTTT. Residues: CASVLQGDTEAFF.

DNA for the CDR3: TGTGCATCCGAGGCTAGCGGCTCCTACAATGAGCAGTTCTTC. Protein: CASEASGSYNEQFF. This sequence joins TRBV15 and TRBJ2-1; 7 bases map to TRBD2. Per germline, CDR1 LNHNV and CDR2 YYDKDF (reference sequence). The CDR3 totals 14 residues.

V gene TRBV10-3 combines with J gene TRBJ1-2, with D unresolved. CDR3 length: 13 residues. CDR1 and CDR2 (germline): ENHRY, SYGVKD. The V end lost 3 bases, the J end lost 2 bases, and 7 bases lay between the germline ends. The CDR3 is CAISEGGNYGYTF. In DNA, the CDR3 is TGTGCCATCAGTGAAGGCGGGAACTATGGCTACACCTTC.

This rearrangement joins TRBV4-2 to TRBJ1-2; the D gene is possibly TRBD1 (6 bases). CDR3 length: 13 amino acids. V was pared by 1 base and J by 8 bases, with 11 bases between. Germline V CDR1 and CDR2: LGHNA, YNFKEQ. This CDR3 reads CASSQVEGVGYTF. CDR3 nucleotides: TGTGCCAGCAGCCAAGTAGAGGGGGTCGGCTACACCTTC.

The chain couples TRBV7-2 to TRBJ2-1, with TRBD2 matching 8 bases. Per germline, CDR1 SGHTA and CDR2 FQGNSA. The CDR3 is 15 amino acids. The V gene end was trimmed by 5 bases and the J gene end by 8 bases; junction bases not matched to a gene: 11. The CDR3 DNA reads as TGTGCCAGCAGCCAACAGGCGGGAGGAGTCCATGAGCAGTTCTTC. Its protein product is CASSQQAGGVHEQFF. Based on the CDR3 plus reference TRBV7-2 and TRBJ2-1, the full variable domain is GAGVSQSPSNKVTEKGKDVELRCDPISGHTALYWYRQSLGQGLEFLIYFQGNSAPDKSGLPSDRFSAERTGGSVSTLTIQRTQQEDSAVYLCASSQQAGGVHEQFFGPGTRLTVL.

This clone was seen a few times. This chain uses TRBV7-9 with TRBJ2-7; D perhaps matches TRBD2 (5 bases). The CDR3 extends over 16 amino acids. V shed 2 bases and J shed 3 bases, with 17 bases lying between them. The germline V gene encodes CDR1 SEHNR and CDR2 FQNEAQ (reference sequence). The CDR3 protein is CASSLPRGRYLYEQYF. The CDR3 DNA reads TGTGCCAGCAGCTTACCTCGGGGAAGGTACCTCTACGAGCAGTACTTC.